The clone carrying this T cell receptor beta chain was counted between two and nine times. Its target is unknown. The data stem from a study of sequential checkpoint blockade in melanoma. General study points: Rising tumor T-cell fraction and clonality meant about 30 times likelier benefit.

CDR1 WSHSY and CDR2 SAAADI come from the germline V gene. Trimming pared 3 bases from V and 4 bases from J, leaving 9 bases between. This CDR3 contains 13 residues. Only in-frame clones appear in the TCRdb table, and some are missing; sequencing was by immunoSEQ multiplex PCR. The sample records a few thousand clones, about 30% being singletons. Regarding treatment: randomized to nivolumab then ipilimumab (arm A) or the reverse (arm B). The clonotype was recovered from a human donor with melanoma. The sample here was tumor tissue (inferred from file names), taken from a patient given nivolumab and ipilimumab in sequence. The J gene is TRBJ1-2, the V gene TRBV10-2, with D unresolved. CDR3 sequence reads: CASSDNRLYGYTF. CDR3 in DNA: TGCGCCAGCAGTGATAACCGCCTCTATGGCTACACCTTC.